The 30 T cell receptor beta chains presented below share a single source sample, sequenced in a study of vaccination effects on CD4 cells after COVID-19. Antigens for these TCRs are unknown. Produced via immunoSEQ multiplex PCR; TCRdb's table is partial and in-frame only. Among some 24,000 clones listed, around 75% were seen once. Expansion of antigen-specific CD4+ T cells with viral peptide pools was carried out by the ViraFEST assay before sequencing. On roughly day 10 of culture, CD4+ T cells were separated out. In the vaccine recipients, nucleocapsid antibodies were negative and there was no prior SARS-CoV-2 infection. Sequencing used CD4+ T cells from PBMCs cultured with HCoV-NL63 spike peptides, obtained before COVID-19 vaccination. Receptor source: a human donor who received a COVID-19 vaccine.

This clone has a handful of counts. This chain joins TRBV5-1 and TRBJ2-7; D remains ambiguous. Germline loops: CDR1 SGHRS, CDR2 YFSETQ. CDR3 size: 15 residues. V was clipped by 3 bases and J by 0 bases, with 13 bases between them. The CDR3 sequence is CASSSGSSISYEQYF. The CDR3 nucleotides are TGCGCCAGCAGCTCGGGCAGCTCGATCTCCTACGAGCAGTACTTC.

This chain links TRBV11-2 with TRBJ1-5; maybe TRBD1 (6 bases). The germline gives CDR1 SGHAT, CDR2 FQNNGV. V lost 5 bases and J lost 5, with 10 bases in between. The CDR3 sequence is 13 residues long. The CDR3 protein is CASSQDRDQPQHF. CDR3 DNA sequence: TGTGCCAGCAGCCAGGACAGAGATCAGCCCCAGCATTTT. The variable domain in full, completed from reference TRBV11-2 and TRBJ1-5, reads EAGVAQSPRYKIIEKRQSVAFWCNPISGHATLYWYQQILGQGPKLLIQFQNNGVVDDSQLPKDRFSAERLKGVDSTLKIQPAKLEDSAVYLCASSQDRDQPQHFGDGTRLSIL.

The chain combines TRBV5-1 with TRBJ1-1; no definite D call. Germline CDR1 and CDR2: SGHRS and YFSETQ. CDR3 length equals 13 residues. Trimming left V 5 bases short and J 1 base short, with 9 bases between. Here the CDR3 reads CASSPGQNTEAFF. Here the CDR3 DNA reads TGCGCCAGCAGTCCCGGGCAGAACACTGAAGCTTTCTTT.

The V call is TRBV2, the J call TRBJ2-7; possibly TRBD1 or TRBD2 for D (5 bases each). With 7 bases removed from V and 5 bases from J, the gap between germline ends came to 15 bases. The germline gives CDR1 SNHLY, CDR2 FYNNEI. The CDR3 consists of 13 residues. The CDR3 DNA reads as TGTGCCAGCACACGGGGCCAGGGCGACGAGCAGTACTTC. Translating it yields CASTRGQGDEQYF.

The chain combines TRBV6-5 with TRBJ1-6, with D uncertain. Between the trimmed V and J ends, which lost 7 bases and 4 bases, there was a span of 14 bases. The germline V gene has CDR1 MNHEY and CDR2 SVGAGI. This CDR3 contains 15 residues. The CDR3 loop is CASNPSAGYNSPLHF. The DNA for the CDR3 is TGTGCCAGCAATCCGTCCGCCGGGTATAATTCACCCCTCCACTTT.

As DNA, the CDR3 is TGTGCCAGTAGTATAGTCGACAGGGGAAATCAGCCCCAGCATTTT. This codes for CASSIVDRGNQPQHF. The genes are TRBV19 and TRBJ1-5; 8 nucleotides match TRBD1. Germline V lookup: CDR1 LNHDA, CDR2 SQIVND (reference sequence). Losses at the gene ends were 1 base for V and 4 bases for J; bases not matched to a gene: 3. This CDR3 comprises 15 residues.

The table lists this clone with a count of one. J is TRBJ2-7 and V is TRBV20-1; no clear D gene. With 3 bases removed from V and 3 bases from J, the gap between germline ends came to 12 bases. The CDR3 totals 13 residues. Germline V gene data show CDR1 as DFQATT and CDR2 as SNEGSKA (reference sequence). The CDR3 region has the DNA TGCAGTGCTAGTTTAGACACCAGCTACGAGCAGTACTTC. Translation gives CSASLDTSYEQYF.

The rearrangement links TRBV4-1 to TRBJ1-1; D is uncertain. V shed 4 bases and J shed 6 bases, with 6 bases lying between them. The CDR3 has 11 amino acids. In germline, CDR1 is MGHRA, CDR2 YSYEKL. The chain's CDR3 is CASSRAAEAFF. The DNA of the CDR3 is TGCGCCAGCAGCCGGGCAGCTGAAGCTTTCTTT.

This clone appeared once. The rearrangement links TRBV6-5 to TRBJ1-1, with D perhaps TRBD1 (5 bases). The V end lost 2 bases, the J end lost 7 bases, and 14 bases lay between the germline ends. The V gene's germline CDR1 is MNHEY and CDR2 SVGAGI. The CDR3 has 14 amino acids. The CDR3 coding sequence is TGTGCCAGCAGTTACCAGGGCAGTGTCGATGAAGCTTTCTTT. Amino acids: CASSYQGSVDEAFF.

In this sample, this clone turned up a few times. The chain couples TRBV28 to TRBJ1-6; D is possibly TRBD1 (5 bases). Germline lookup yields CDR1 MDHEN and CDR2 SYDVKM. CDR3 size: 16 residues. V shed 6 bases and J shed 6 bases, with 18 bases lying between them. The CDR3 loop is CASSVLWGISNSPLHF. The CDR3 DNA is TGTGCCAGCAGCGTCCTTTGGGGGATAAGTAATTCACCCCTCCACTTT.

The chain uses TRBV19 and TRBJ1-1, with D tentatively TRBD1 (5 bases). The CDR3 sequence is 15 residues long. In germline, CDR1 is LNHDA, CDR2 SQIVND (reference sequence). V was pared by 6 bases and J by 7 bases, with 21 bases between. DNA for the CDR3: TGTGCCAGTAGCTCCATTTATAGGGACGTACATGAAGCTTTCTTT. Protein sequence: CASSSIYRDVHEAFF.

The chain couples TRBV6-5 to TRBJ2-2; D remains ambiguous. Per germline, CDR1 MNHEY and CDR2 SVGAGI. The CDR3 is 13 amino acids. With 2 bases removed from V and 0 bases from J, the gap between germline ends came to 1 base. This CDR3 is CASSYTNTGELFF. CDR3 sequence (DNA): TGTGCCAGCAGTTACACGAACACCGGGGAGCTGTTTTTT.

A note on this clone: At the DNA level, this CDR3 is encoded by other sequences in the same sample as well. The chain links TRBV5-4 to TRBJ2-5; 9 bases are shared with TRBD1. J was trimmed by 4 bases and V by 2 bases; bases with no gene match: 3. Germline CDR1 reads SGHNT; CDR2 reads YYREEE (reference sequence). This CDR3 has 14 amino acids. For the CDR3, the DNA is TGTGCCAGCAGCTTACAGGGGGCAGGAGAGACCCAGTACTTC. Its protein is CASSLQGAGETQYF.

This chain uses TRBV7-9 with TRBJ1-2; 7 bases map to TRBD1. Germline trimming cut 1 base from V and 4 bases from J; bases unmatched to any gene: 12. CDR1 and CDR2 (germline): SEHNR, FQNEAQ (reference sequence). CDR3 size: 17 residues. The CDR3 reads CASSLEGTASRSYGYTF. CDR3 coding DNA: TGTGCCAGCAGCTTAGAGGGGACAGCTTCCCGCTCCTATGGCTACACCTTC.

The chain joins TRBV11-2 to TRBJ1-2, with 10 nucleotides matching TRBD1. The CDR3 length is 16 residues. CDR1 and CDR2 from the germline V gene are SGHAT and FQNNGV. The V and J ends lost 1 base and 2 bases, in that order; junction bases with no gene match: 4. In DNA form, the CDR3 reads TGTGCCAGCAGCTTAGGGACAGGGGGTCCCAACTATGGCTACACCTTC. Translation gives CASSLGTGGPNYGYTF. Drawing the rest from reference TRBV11-2 and TRBJ1-2, the complete variable domain is EAGVAQSPRYKIIEKRQSVAFWCNPISGHATLYWYQQILGQGPKLLIQFQNNGVVDDSQLPKDRFSAERLKGVDSTLKIQPAKLEDSAVYLCASSLGTGGPNYGYTFGSGTRLTVV.

This chain joins TRBV5-6 and TRBJ1-1, with TRBD1 identical over 7 bases. The CDR3 length is 12 residues. V lost 5 bases, J lost 7 bases, and 5 bases stayed unmatched. The germline gives CDR1 SGHDT, CDR2 YYEEEE. The CDR3: CASRRQGGEAFF. The CDR3 DNA reads TGTGCCAGCAGACGGCAGGGGGGTGAAGCTTTCTTT.

V gene TRBV6-1 combines with J gene TRBJ1-2; D gene ambiguous. The CDR3 length is 11 residues. Per germline, CDR1 MNHNS and CDR2 SASEGT. V was trimmed by 3 bases and J by 8 bases, leaving 7 bases between them. The CDR3 nucleotides read TGTGCCAGCAGTGACCTGGGGGGCTACACCTTC. Translation gives CASSDLGGYTF.

This clone appeared once. The chain couples TRBV3-1 (or the pseudogene TRBV3-2) to TRBJ1-1; D is unclear. V lost 3 bases and J lost 3, with 11 bases in between. The V gene's germline CDR1 is LGHDT and CDR2 YNNKEL (reference sequence). The CDR3 totals 14 residues. The CDR3 bases are TGTGCCAGCAGCCATAACACGGGCGACACTGAAGCTTTCTTT. It encodes CASSHNTGDTEAFF.

This clone has only one observation. The rearrangement links TRBV19 to TRBJ2-1; D gene unclear. V was cut by 2 bases and J by 8 bases, with 10 bases left in between. The CDR3 consists of 13 residues. CDR1 is LNHDA and CDR2 is SQIVND in the germline V gene (reference sequence). This chain's CDR3 is CASSISLLDEQFF. CDR3 in DNA: TGTGCCAGTAGTATATCCCTTTTAGATGAGCAGTTCTTC.

This clone was recorded once. The rearrangement links TRBV13 to TRBJ2-3, with 8 bases fitting TRBD2. The junction had 10 bases not matched to a gene; V was cut back by 1 base and J by 1 base. The CDR3 loop spans 18 amino acids. Germline-derived CDR1 and CDR2 are PRHDT and FYEKMQ (reference sequence). CDR3 DNA: TGTGCCAGCAGCTTAGAGGGTTGGCGGGAGGCCCGCACAGATACGCAGTATTTT. Its translation is CASSLEGWREARTDTQYF. Based on the CDR3 plus reference TRBV13 and TRBJ2-3, the full variable domain is AAGVIQSPRHLIKEKRETATLKCYPIPRHDTVYWYQQGPGQDPQFLISFYEKMQSDKGSIPDRFSAQQFSDYHSELNMSSLELGDSALYFCASSLEGWREARTDTQYFGPGTRLTVL.

The chain uses TRBV3-1 (or the pseudogene TRBV3-2) and TRBJ2-3; D is possibly TRBD1 (5 bases). Between the trimmed V and J ends, which lost 1 base and 1 base, there was a span of 12 bases. Per germline, CDR1 LGHDT and CDR2 YNNKEL (reference sequence). The CDR3 contains 16 residues. CDR3 residues: CASSQASRGGTDTQYF. CDR3 nucleotides: TGTGCCAGCAGCCAAGCGAGTAGGGGTGGCACAGATACGCAGTATTTT.

V usage is TRBV9 and J usage is TRBJ2-1, with TRBD2 matching over 9 bases. The CDR3 has 16 amino acids. Looked up from germline, CDR1 is SGDLS and CDR2 is YYNGEE. The V segment lost 0 bases and the J segment 6 bases; nucleotides outside the gene matches: 7. The CDR3 loop is CASSVVGRGGRNEQFF. Here the CDR3 DNA reads TGTGCCAGCAGCGTAGTCGGGCGGGGGGGCCGCAATGAGCAGTTCTTC.

The chain couples TRBV12-5 to TRBJ1-1; D not resolved. Per germline, CDR1 LGHNT and CDR2 FRNRAP. The CDR3 is made up of 16 amino acids. V gave up 6 bases and J gave up 2 bases, with 19 bases separating them. CDR3 in DNA: TGTGCTAGTGGGTTCAACCCCGGCCCGGCAAACACTGAAGCTTTCTTT. Encoded protein: CASGFNPGPANTEAFF.

This clone was detected only once. This chain joins TRBV7-6 and TRBJ2-1; D unclear. The V gene lost 1 base and the J gene lost 8 bases, with 9 bases spanning the gap. This CDR3 contains 13 residues. CDR1 and CDR2 from the germline V gene are SGHVS and FNYEAQ. CDR3 DNA: TGTGCCAGCAGCTTAGGTGTGGGGTATGAGCAGTTCTTC. Protein: CASSLGVGYEQFF.

The rearrangement uses TRBV11-2 and TRBJ2-2, with a possible D match to TRBD2 (6 bases). Germline V gene sequence: CDR1 SGHAT, CDR2 FQNNGV. The CDR3 has 15 amino acids. V shed 5 bases and J shed 6 bases, with 16 bases lying between them. The CDR3 sequence is CASSTGLKAAGELFF. In nucleotides, the CDR3 is TGTGCCAGCAGCACGGGACTTAAAGCCGCCGGGGAGCTGTTTTTT.

The V and J genes are TRBV11-2 and TRBJ2-7; a possible D gene is TRBD2 (7 bases). The CDR3 spans 16 residues. Looked up from germline, CDR1 is SGHAT and CDR2 is FQNNGV. Between the trimmed V and J ends, which lost 0 bases and 5 bases, there was a span of 17 bases. This CDR3 is CASSLDSRGLRNEQYF. The DNA of the CDR3 is TGTGCCAGCAGCTTAGACTCGCGGGGGCTGAGGAACGAGCAGTACTTC.

The J gene is TRBJ1-2, the V gene TRBV7-2; D remains ambiguous. The ends were cut back, 6 bases at V and 0 bases at J, with 11 bases in the middle. The CDR3 covers 14 residues. Germline V lookup: CDR1 SGHTA, CDR2 FQGNSA. This CDR3 is CASSSGSANYGYTF. In DNA form, the CDR3 reads TGTGCCAGCAGTTCGGGGTCGGCTAACTATGGCTACACCTTC.

The chain combines TRBV9 with TRBJ2-2; perhaps TRBD2 as D (6 bases). Trimming shortened V by 0 bases and J by 2 bases, and 8 bases separated the two germline ends. The CDR3 extends over 15 amino acids. Germline values: CDR1 SGDLS, CDR2 YYNGEE. The CDR3 DNA is TGTGCCAGCAGCGTAGCGGGGGTAAACACCGGGGAGCTGTTTTTT. This codes for CASSVAGVNTGELFF.

This clone has a handful of counts. This chain uses TRBV19 with TRBJ1-2, with 7 bases fitting TRBD1. This CDR3 region has 15 residues. Trimming removed 5 bases from V and 4 bases from J; junction bases left unmatched: 10. CDR1 is LNHDA, CDR2 SQIVND, per germline (reference sequence). The CDR3, as DNA: TGTGCCAGTAGTCCTCAGACAGGGCCATCCTATGGCTACACCTTC. Amino acid sequence: CASSPQTGPSYGYTF.

Only a few counts were recorded for this clone. The chain has TRBV19 and TRBJ1-1; D remains unclear. The germline V gene encodes CDR1 LNHDA and CDR2 SQIVND (reference sequence). The germline V and J ends were trimmed by 3 bases and 0 bases, with 14 bases remaining between them. This CDR3 region has 16 residues. CDR3 protein: CASSIGRIAMNTEAFF. As DNA, the CDR3 is TGTGCCAGTAGTATCGGTCGGATAGCCATGAACACTGAAGCTTTCTTT.